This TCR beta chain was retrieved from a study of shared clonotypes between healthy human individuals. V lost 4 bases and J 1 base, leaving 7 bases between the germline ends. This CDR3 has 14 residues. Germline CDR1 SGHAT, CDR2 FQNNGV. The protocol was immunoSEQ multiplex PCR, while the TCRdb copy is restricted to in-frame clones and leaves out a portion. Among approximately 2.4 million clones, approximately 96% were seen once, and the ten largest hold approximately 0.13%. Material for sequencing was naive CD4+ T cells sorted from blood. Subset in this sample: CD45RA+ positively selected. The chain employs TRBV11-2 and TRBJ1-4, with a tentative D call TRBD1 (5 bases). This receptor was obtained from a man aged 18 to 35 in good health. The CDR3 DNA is TGTGCCAGCAGCTCCGGGGGAACTAATGAAAAACTGTTTTTT. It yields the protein CASSSGGTNEKLFF.